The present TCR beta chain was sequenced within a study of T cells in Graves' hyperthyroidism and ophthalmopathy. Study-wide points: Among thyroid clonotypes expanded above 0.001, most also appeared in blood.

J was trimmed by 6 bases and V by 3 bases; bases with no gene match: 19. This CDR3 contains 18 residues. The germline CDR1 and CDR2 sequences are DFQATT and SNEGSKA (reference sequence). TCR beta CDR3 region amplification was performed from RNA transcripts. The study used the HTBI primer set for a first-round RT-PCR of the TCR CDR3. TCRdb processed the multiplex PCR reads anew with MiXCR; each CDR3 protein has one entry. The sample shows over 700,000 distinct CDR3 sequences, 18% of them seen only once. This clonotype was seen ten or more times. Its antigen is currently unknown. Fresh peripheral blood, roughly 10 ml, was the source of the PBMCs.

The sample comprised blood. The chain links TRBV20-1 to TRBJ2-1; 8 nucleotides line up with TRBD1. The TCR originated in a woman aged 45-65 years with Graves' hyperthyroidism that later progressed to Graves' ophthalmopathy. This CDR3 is CSARSLGQGASLGNEQFF. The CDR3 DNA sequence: TGCAGTGCTAGGAGTCTCGGGCAGGGGGCGTCGTTGGGCAATGAGCAGTTCTTC.